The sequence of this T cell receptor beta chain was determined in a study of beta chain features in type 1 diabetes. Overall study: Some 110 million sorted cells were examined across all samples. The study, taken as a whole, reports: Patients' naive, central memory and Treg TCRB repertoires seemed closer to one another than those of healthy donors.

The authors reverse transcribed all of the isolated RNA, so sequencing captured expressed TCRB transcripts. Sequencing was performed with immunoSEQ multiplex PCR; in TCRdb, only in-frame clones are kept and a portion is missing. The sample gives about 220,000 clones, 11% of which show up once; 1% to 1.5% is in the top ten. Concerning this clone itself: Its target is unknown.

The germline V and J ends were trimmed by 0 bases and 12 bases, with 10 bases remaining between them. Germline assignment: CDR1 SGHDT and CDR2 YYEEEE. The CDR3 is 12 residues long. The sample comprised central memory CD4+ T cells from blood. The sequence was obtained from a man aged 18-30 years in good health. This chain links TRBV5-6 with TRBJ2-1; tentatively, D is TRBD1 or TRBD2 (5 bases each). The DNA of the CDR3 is TGTGCCAGCAGCTTGGCTTATGGGGGGCAGTTCTTC. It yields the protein CASSLAYGGQFF.